The clone carrying this TCR beta chain was counted only a few times. The CDR3 spans 17 residues. Per germline, CDR1 ENHRY and CDR2 SYGVKD. The germline V and J ends were trimmed by 0 bases and 4 bases, with 16 bases remaining between them. Sequencing was performed with immunoSEQ multiplex PCR; in TCRdb, only in-frame clones are kept and a portion is missing. The sample includes more than 95,000 clones, 65% to 80% seen only once; the top ten take roughly 6%. This record belongs to a study of blood T cell repertoires in COVID-19. Study-wide context: T cells, B-cell-depleted T cells, or PBMCs supplied cDNA or gDNA.

The sample taken for sequencing was peripheral blood. The clonotype was recovered from a man in his 70s with acute or convalescent COVID-19. The chain carries TRBV10-3 and TRBJ1-5; maybe TRBD1 (5 bases). The CDR3, as DNA: TGTGCCATCAGTGAGTCGACGCGCAGGGCTGAAAATCAGCCCCAGCATTTT. Translation: CAISESTRRAENQPQHF.